The next 20 T cell receptor beta chains were all read from a single sample in a study of shared clonotypes between healthy human individuals. Positive CCR7 selection of CD45RO-negative cells yielded the naive CD8 cells, and terminally differentiated effector memory CD45RA+ cells were excluded. Here immunoSEQ multiplex PCR was the method, and the copy in TCRdb shows in-frame clones only, minus some. The sample yields 1.5 million to 2.5 million clones, roughly 95% seen once. The sequencing input was naive CD8+ T cells sorted from blood. The receptors derive from a man younger than 35 in good health.

The chain joins TRBV4-1 to TRBJ2-7, with TRBD1 matching 7 bases. Germline V lookup: CDR1 MGHRA, CDR2 YSYEKL. The CDR3 has 16 amino acids. J was trimmed by 1 base and V by 3 bases; bases with no gene match: 9. CDR3 sequence (DNA): TGCGCCAGCAGCCATCGGGCCGGGACAGCATCCTACGAGCAGTACTTC. Its protein is CASSHRAGTASYEQYF.

The chain combines TRBV28 with TRBJ2-5, with D possibly TRBD1 on 6 matching bases. V was clipped by 4 bases and J by 1 base, with 13 bases between them. CDR1 and CDR2 (germline): MDHEN, SYDVKM. The CDR3 runs 15 residues. DNA for the CDR3: TGTGCCAGCAGTTCCCTTTGGACAGTCCAAGAGACCCAGTACTTC. Residues: CASSSLWTVQETQYF.

In the case of this clone: Other DNA variants within this sample encode the same CDR3. The chain links TRBV4-1 to TRBJ2-7, with 7 bases identical to TRBD1. Losses at the gene ends were 1 base for V and 5 bases for J; bases not matched to a gene: 2. CDR3 length equals 13 residues. Per the germline V gene, CDR1 is MGHRA and CDR2 is YSYEKL. The CDR3 nucleotides read TGCGCCAGCAGCCAAGTAGGGGGCCACGAGCAGTACTTC. It is translated as CASSQVGGHEQYF.

The gene calls are TRBV5-4 and TRBJ2-2; D is ambiguous. This CDR3 is 12 amino acids long. Per germline, CDR1 SGHNT and CDR2 YYREEE (reference sequence). Trimming took 4 bases from V and 7 from J, leaving 8 bases between them. DNA for the CDR3: TGTGCCAGCAGCATTAGTGTCGGGGAGCTGTTTTTT. This translates into CASSISVGELFF.

The rearrangement links TRBV2 to TRBJ2-1; D perhaps matches TRBD2 (5 bases). This CDR3 has 13 residues. With 7 bases removed from V and 0 bases from J, the gap between germline ends came to 7 bases. Germline V gene data show CDR1 as SNHLY and CDR2 as FYNNEI. As DNA, the CDR3 is TGTGCCAGCATGGGGAGCTCCTACAATGAGCAGTTCTTC. Residues: CASMGSSYNEQFF.

The rearrangement joins TRBV2 to TRBJ1-1; 8 bases are a match to TRBD1. CDR3 size: 13 residues. The junction had 4 bases not matched to a gene; V was cut back by 3 bases and J by 7 bases. Germline V CDR1 and CDR2: SNHLY, FYNNEI. The CDR3 region is CASSDVDRGEAFF. For the CDR3, the DNA is TGTGCCAGCAGTGACGTCGACAGGGGTGAAGCTTTCTTT. The whole variable domain, remainder taken from reference TRBV2 and TRBJ1-1, is EPEVTQTPSHQVTQMGQEVILRCVPISNHLYFYWYRQILGQKVEFLVSFYNNEISEKSEIFDDQFSVERPDGSNFTLKIRSTKLEDSAMYFCASSDVDRGEAFFGQGTRLTVV.

The genes are TRBV5-1 and TRBJ1-2; the D gene is possibly TRBD1 (6 bases). This CDR3 comprises 12 residues. Looked up from germline, CDR1 is SGHRS and CDR2 is YFSETQ. V was trimmed by 5 bases and J by 5 bases, leaving 10 bases between them. The CDR3 DNA follows: TGCGCCAGCAGTCTGGACAGATATGGCTACACCTTC. Protein sequence: CASSLDRYGYTF.

The V gene is TRBV29-1, the J gene TRBJ2-7, with TRBD2 identical over 15 bases. Germline trimming cut 7 bases from V and 3 bases from J; bases unmatched to any gene: 7. This CDR3 is built from 15 residues. Germline values: CDR1 SQVTM, CDR2 ANQGSEA. The CDR3 DNA is TGCAGCGCCGGACTAGCGGGAGGGCCTCTCTACGAGCAGTACTTC. It encodes CSAGLAGGPLYEQYF.

The V and J genes are TRBV25-1 and TRBJ2-5; D not certain. The CDR3 sequence is 12 residues long. The ends were cut back, 2 bases at V and 5 bases at J, with 6 bases in the middle. Germline CDR1 is MGHDK and CDR2 is SYGVNS. CDR3 nucleotide sequence: TGTGCCAGCAGTGAAGAGTGGGAGACCCAGTACTTC. It codes for CASSEEWETQYF.

This rearrangement joins TRBV30 to TRBJ2-2, with a possible D match to TRBD1 (5 bases). Per germline, CDR1 GTSNPN and CDR2 SVGIG (reference sequence). The V end lost 0 bases, the J end lost 7 bases, and 6 bases lay between the germline ends. CDR3 length: 12 residues. The CDR3 spells CAWSVGDGELFF. The CDR3 DNA sequence: TGTGCCTGGAGTGTAGGGGACGGGGAGCTGTTTTTT.

The chain couples TRBV14 to TRBJ2-7; D might be TRBD1 or TRBD2, each matching 5 bases. V lost 4 bases, J lost 2 bases, and 12 bases lay in between. Per the germline V gene, CDR1 is SGHDN and CDR2 is FVKESK. This CDR3 is built from 14 residues. CDR3 bases: TGTGCCAGCAGCCCCCCGGGGCTGACCTACGAGCAGTACTTC. Translating gives CASSPPGLTYEQYF.

The chain links TRBV4-1 to TRBJ1-1, with 7 bases lining up with TRBD1. In germline, CDR1 is MGHRA, CDR2 YSYEKL. The V gene end was trimmed by 2 bases and the J gene end by 5 bases; junction bases not matched to a gene: 5. The CDR3 runs 14 residues. The DNA for the CDR3 is TGCGCCAGCAGCCAACACGACAGGGCTACTGAAGCTTTCTTT. Protein sequence: CASSQHDRATEAFF.

The V and J genes are TRBV6-5 and TRBJ2-2; D is possibly TRBD2 (5 bases). Germline V gene lookup returns CDR1 MNHEY and CDR2 SVGAGI. V was cut by 8 bases and J by 0 bases, with 10 bases left in between. The CDR3 runs to 14 residues. The CDR3 DNA sequence: TGTGCCAGCGGACTTGCGGCGAACACCGGGGAGCTGTTTTTT. Encoded protein: CASGLAANTGELFF.

The chain is built from TRBV7-8 and TRBJ1-2, with TRBD1 as a possible D gene (5 bases). Germline V gene data show CDR1 as SGHVS and CDR2 as FQNEAQ. V shed 5 bases and J shed 2 bases, with 9 bases lying between them. This CDR3 is built from 13 residues. The CDR3 bases are TGTGCCAGCAGCCCGACAGTAAACTATGGCTACACCTTC. It codes for CASSPTVNYGYTF.

The chain joins TRBV10-2 to TRBJ2-7; D is unresolved. V lost 0 bases to trimming and J lost 5 bases, with 5 bases between them. CDR1 is WSHSY, CDR2 SAAADI, per germline. This CDR3 is built from 12 residues. CDR3 sequence reads: CASSESKDEQYF. DNA for the CDR3: TGCGCCAGCAGTGAGTCGAAGGACGAGCAGTACTTC.

The V and J genes are TRBV4-2 and TRBJ1-1; D not certain. Trimming pared 7 bases from V and 1 base from J, leaving 16 bases between. Germline CDR1 LGHNA, CDR2 YNFKEQ. This CDR3 has 15 residues. The CDR3 sequence is CASNINTEGNTEAFF. The CDR3 coding sequence is TGTGCCAGCAATATAAACACGGAGGGGAACACTGAAGCTTTCTTT.

V is TRBV4-2 and J is TRBJ1-1; D ambiguous. Trimming pared 0 bases from V and 3 bases from J, leaving 5 bases between. This CDR3 spans 13 amino acids. Per the germline V gene, CDR1 is LGHNA and CDR2 is YNFKEQ. The CDR3 DNA reads TGTGCCAGCAGCCAAGAACGTGACACTGAAGCTTTCTTT. It encodes CASSQERDTEAFF.

The genes are TRBV30 and TRBJ1-1, with unresolved D. V lost 2 bases, J lost 0 bases, and 7 bases lay in between. CDR3 length: 13 amino acids. Germline V gives CDR1 GTSNPN, CDR2 SVGIG (reference sequence). In DNA, the CDR3 is TGTGCCTGGAGTAGTGACATGAACACTGAAGCTTTCTTT. Its protein product is CAWSSDMNTEAFF.

The V call is TRBV11-1, the J call TRBJ2-7; D unclear. Per germline, CDR1 SGHAT and CDR2 FQDESV (reference sequence). Trimming removed 4 bases at V and 4 bases at J, with 14 bases between. The CDR3 has 14 amino acids. In nucleotides, the CDR3 is TGTGCCAGCAGCTCCCACGACCCCCAGTACGAGCAGTACTTC. Translated, it gives CASSSHDPQYEQYF.

In its sample, this clone was seen once. The gene calls are TRBV6-5 and TRBJ2-1; D perhaps matches TRBD1 (6 bases). Germline CDR1 reads MNHEY; CDR2 reads SVGAGI. The ends were cut back, 6 bases at V and 10 bases at J, with 10 bases in the middle. CDR3 length: 11 amino acids. Here the CDR3 reads CASRGAGEQFF. The CDR3 DNA reads TGTGCCAGCAGGGGGGCCGGCGAGCAGTTCTTC.